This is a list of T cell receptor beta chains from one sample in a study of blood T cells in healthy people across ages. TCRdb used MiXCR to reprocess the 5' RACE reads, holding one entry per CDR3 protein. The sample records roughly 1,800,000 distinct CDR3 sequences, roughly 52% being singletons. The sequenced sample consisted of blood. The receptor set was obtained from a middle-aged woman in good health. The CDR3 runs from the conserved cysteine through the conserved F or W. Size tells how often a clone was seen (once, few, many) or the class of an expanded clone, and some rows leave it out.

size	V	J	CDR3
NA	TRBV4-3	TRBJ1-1	CASSIHAQGTEAFF
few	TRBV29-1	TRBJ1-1	CSVVLSGSTAEAFF
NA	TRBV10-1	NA	CASSGAGSETQYF
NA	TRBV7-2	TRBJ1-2	CASSPIPGINYGYTF
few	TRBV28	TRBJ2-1	CASTSLRAGERNEQFF
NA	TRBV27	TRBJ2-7	CASSTRWGAPYEQYF
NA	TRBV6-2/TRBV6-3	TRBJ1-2	CASSQGLTYGYTF
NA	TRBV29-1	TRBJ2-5	CSVGVGGRGQETQYF
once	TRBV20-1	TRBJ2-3	CSGDPGQGTDTQYF
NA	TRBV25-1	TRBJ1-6	CASSEYKTGVGSPLHF
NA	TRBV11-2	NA	CASSLGHNIGNEQYF
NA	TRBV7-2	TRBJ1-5	CASSTGQGARAQHF
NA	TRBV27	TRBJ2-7	CAIKGSGTYEQYF
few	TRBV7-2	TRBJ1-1	CASSLQGPNTEAFF
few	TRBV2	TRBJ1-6	CASSGPNNSPLHF
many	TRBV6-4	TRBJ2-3	CASSEGDTQYF
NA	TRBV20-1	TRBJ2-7	CSARDSSFYEQYF
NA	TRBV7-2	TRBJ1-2	CAGSLGQGAGGYTF
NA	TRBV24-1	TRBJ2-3	CATSATSGAWDTQYF
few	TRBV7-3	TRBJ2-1	CASSMRTDNEQFF
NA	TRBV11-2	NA	CASSTTGLVETQYF
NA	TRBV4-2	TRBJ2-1	CASSQEAGGPDNEQFF
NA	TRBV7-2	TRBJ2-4	CASSSQGRSKNIQYF
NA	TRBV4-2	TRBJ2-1	CASSQGRGPNEQFF
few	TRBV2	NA	CASSEGQQGTREQYF
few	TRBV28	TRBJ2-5	CASRAGTGDLETQYF
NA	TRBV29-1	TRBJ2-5	CSVGTGVIWGETQYF
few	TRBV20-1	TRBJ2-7	CSAIDWDSIYEQYF
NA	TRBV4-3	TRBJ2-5	CASSQDLASGGKETQYF
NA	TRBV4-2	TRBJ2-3	CASSQESASGYPDTQYF
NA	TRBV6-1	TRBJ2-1	CASSEYGTSNNEQFF
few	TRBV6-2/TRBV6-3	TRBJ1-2	CASSLLLYGYTF
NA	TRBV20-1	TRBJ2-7	CSARITGSYEQYF
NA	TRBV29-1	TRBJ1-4	CSVNSGEKLFF
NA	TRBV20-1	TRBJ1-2	CSAAGGLGYGYTF
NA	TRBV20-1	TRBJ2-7	CSATLLAPGTGLTYEQYF
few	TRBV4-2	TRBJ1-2	CASSQDRWARQTDYGYTF